This TCR beta chain was identified in a study of T cell repertoires in cytomegalovirus infection. TCRdb fed the reads into MiXCR, producing one record per CDR3 protein. Among hundreds of thousands of distinct CDR3 sequences, roughly a quarter were seen once, and the ten largest hold approximately 8.2%. The CDR3 has 14 amino acids. The V gene's germline CDR1 is SGHRS and CDR2 YFSETQ. Trimming pared 4 bases from V and 10 bases from J, leaving 20 bases between. The chain has TRBV5-1 and TRBJ1-1, with a weak D call TRBD1 (6 bases). The sequenced material came from CD8+ T cells from PBMCs. The receptor was isolated from a human donor in good health (CMV status not recorded). Some clones in this sample may be carry-over from other donors' samples. CDR3 amino acids: CASSHRQDLGAAFF. DNA of the CDR3: TGCGCCAGCAGCCATCGACAGGACCTTGGGGCAGCTTTCTTT.